The 24 T cell receptor beta chains below come from one sample, sequenced in a study of early T cells in non-severe SARS-CoV-2 infection. TCRdb re-analysed the 5' RACE reads in MiXCR, keeping a single row per CDR3 protein. Of 85,000 to 100,000 distinct CDR3 sequences in the sample, 16% are singletons; the top ten hold around 4.9%. The specimen was whole blood, collected at baseline. These TCRs come from an adult who was a healthcare worker with PCR-confirmed SARS-CoV-2 infection or an uninfected control (not recorded which).

In its sample, this clonotype was seen a few times. The chain combines TRBV11-2 with TRBJ2-7; D uncertain. Germline CDR1 reads SGHAT; CDR2 reads FQNNGV. The V end was cut by 0 bases, the J end by 2 bases, with 8 bases between. This CDR3 has 14 amino acids. The CDR3: CASSLDGDPYEQYF. In nucleotides, the CDR3 is TGTGCCAGCAGCTTAGATGGGGATCCCTACGAGCAGTACTTC.

V usage is TRBV7-9 and J usage is TRBJ2-1, with 9 bases aligning to TRBD2. The CDR3 is made up of 15 amino acids. The germline V gene encodes CDR1 SEHNR and CDR2 FQNEAQ (reference sequence). The V gene end was trimmed by 4 bases and the J gene end by 4 bases; junction bases not matched to a gene: 5. CDR3 coding DNA: TGTGCCAGCAGCTGGCGGACTAGCGCGTACAATGAGCAGTTCTTC. The encoded protein is CASSWRTSAYNEQFF.

The chain joins TRBV7-6 to TRBJ2-5; maybe TRBD2 (5 bases). From germline, CDR1 is SGHVS and CDR2 FNYEAQ. The CDR3 covers 14 residues. Trimming shortened V by 3 bases and J by 1 base, and 9 bases separated the two germline ends. CDR3 nucleotides: TGTGCCAGCAGCTTGAGGGCAGTCCAAGAGACCCAGTACTTC. Protein: CASSLRAVQETQYF.

This chain links TRBV29-1 with TRBJ2-1; possible D gene TRBD1, 5 bases. V lost 5 bases and J 4 bases, leaving 15 bases between the germline ends. This CDR3 region has 14 residues. Looked up from germline, CDR1 is SQVTM and CDR2 is ANQGSEA. CDR3 DNA: TGCAGCGTTTCCCGCTTGACAGATTACAATGAGCAGTTCTTC. Its translation: CSVSRLTDYNEQFF.

This clonotype appeared a few times. This chain links TRBV12-2 with TRBJ2-7; the D call of TRBD2 is as the table states it, not checked on the DNA. TRBV12-2 is noted as a pseudogene. The CDR3 has 17 residues. For the CDR3, the DNA is TGTGCAAGCCGACTAGGGGGATGCGGGAGGGCCCCCTACGAGCAGTACTTC. Protein: CASRLGGCGRAPYEQYF.

This chain connects TRBV12-3 or TRBV12-4 to TRBJ1-5; D not resolved. V dropped 3 bases and J dropped 8 bases, with 11 bases sitting between them. The CDR3 is 13 amino acids. The CDR3 loop reads CASSFGPGKPQHF. The CDR3 region has the DNA TGTGCCAGCAGTTTTGGCCCGGGGAAGCCCCAGCATTTT.

J is TRBJ1-6 and V is TRBV12-3 or TRBV12-4; D uncertain. The CDR3 contains 15 residues. The V end was cut by 5 bases, the J end by 0 bases, with 8 bases between. The CDR3 DNA follows: TGTGCCAGCAGTGGGCAGAGCTCCTATAATTCACCCCTCCACTTT. Translation: CASSGQSSYNSPLHF.

This clonotype was seen a handful of times. The rearrangement links TRBV12-3 or TRBV12-4 to TRBJ2-7, with no clear D. CDR3 length equals 16 residues. Trimming left V 6 bases short and J 2 bases short, with 20 bases between. CDR3 protein: CASSPGSTSTPYEQYF. DNA for the CDR3: TGTGCCAGCAGCCCCGGTAGCACTTCAACACCCTACGAGCAGTACTTC.

The rearrangement uses TRBV20-1 and TRBJ2-1; 9 bases match TRBD2. After removal of 3 bases from V and 9 bases from J, the junction contained 6 bases not matched to a gene. The CDR3 has 13 amino acids. The V gene's germline CDR1 is DFQATT and CDR2 SNEGSKA (reference sequence). The CDR3 sequence: CSARIAGVGEQFF. The CDR3 region has the DNA TGCAGTGCTAGGATAGCGGGAGTCGGTGAGCAGTTCTTC.

This clonotype was seen only a few times. The V call is TRBV11-2, the J call TRBJ2-1; D is ambiguous. This CDR3 spans 15 amino acids. Trimming removed 0 bases at V and 7 bases at J, with 13 bases between. Germline V gene lookup returns CDR1 SGHAT and CDR2 FQNNGV. The CDR3 DNA follows: TGTGCCAGCAGCTTAGATCCCGGACGTCTTAATGAGCAGTTCTTC. It codes for CASSLDPGRLNEQFF. Full variable domain (rest looked up from reference TRBV11-2 and TRBJ2-1): EAGVAQSPRYKIIEKRQSVAFWCNPISGHATLYWYQQILGQGPKLLIQFQNNGVVDDSQLPKDRFSAERLKGVDSTLKIQPAKLEDSAVYLCASSLDPGRLNEQFFGPGTRLTVL.

Many counts were recorded for this clonotype. CDR3 nucleotide sequence: TGCAGTGCTCTTGCCGGGACTAGCGGGTACACAGATACGCAGTATTTT. Translating gives CSALAGTSGYTDTQYF. The chain links TRBV20-1 to TRBJ2-3, with 12 bases that match TRBD2. V trimming: 5 bases; J trimming: 2 bases; junction bases outside the gene matches: 8. The CDR3 extends over 16 amino acids. Germline assignment: CDR1 DFQATT and CDR2 SNEGSKA (reference sequence).

This clonotype was counted between two and nine times. CDR3 residues: CASSGQINEQFF. The CDR3 DNA reads as TGTGCCAGTAGTGGACAGATCAATGAGCAGTTCTTC. The chain recombines TRBV19 with TRBJ2-1, with a possible D match to TRBD1 (6 bases). The V end lost 5 bases, the J end lost 6 bases, and 8 bases lay between the germline ends. Germline CDR1 and CDR2: LNHDA and SQIVND (reference sequence). This CDR3 comprises 12 residues.

This chain uses TRBV4-2 with TRBJ2-1, with D possibly matching TRBD2 (5 bases). V gave up 0 bases and J gave up 6 bases, with 6 bases separating them. The CDR3 runs 13 residues. Germline V gives CDR1 LGHNA, CDR2 YNFKEQ. The CDR3 region is CASSQERVNEQFF. CDR3 DNA sequence: TGTGCCAGCAGCCAAGAGCGGGTCAATGAGCAGTTCTTC.

CDR3: CASSESGQLGEAFF. The CDR3 nucleotides read TGTGCCAGCAGCGAGAGCGGACAGCTTGGGGAAGCTTTCTTT. V is TRBV3-1 and J is TRBJ1-1; D perhaps matches TRBD1 (6 bases). The CDR3 covers 14 residues. Germline V gives CDR1 LGHDT, CDR2 YNNKEL (reference sequence). V was clipped by 5 bases and J by 8 bases, with 18 bases between them.

This clonotype has a count of ten or more. The chain recombines TRBV12-3 or TRBV12-4 with TRBJ2-3; D call uncertain. The CDR3 contains 16 residues. Deletions cut 5 bases from V and 6 bases from J, with 21 bases between. CDR3: CASSPNRMTHGDTQYF. CDR3 DNA sequence: TGTGCCAGCAGTCCAAACCGGATGACGCACGGGGATACGCAGTATTTT.

The rearrangement links TRBV12-3 or TRBV12-4 to TRBJ2-2; D not certain. The ends were cut back, 8 bases at V and 3 bases at J, with 10 bases in the middle. The CDR3 contains 13 residues. CDR3 DNA sequence: TGTGCCAGCGGAATCAAGTACACCGGGGAGCTGTTTTTT. This gives the protein CASGIKYTGELFF.

This clonotype was counted a single time. This chain joins TRBV7-8 and TRBJ2-1, with 9 bases that match TRBD2. Per the germline V gene, CDR1 is SGHVS and CDR2 is FQNEAQ. V dropped 3 bases and J dropped 5; count of bases not matched to a gene: 5. This CDR3 has 15 amino acids. The CDR3 nucleotides read TGTGCCAGCAGCTTCGCGGCGGGAGGGAACAATGAGCAGTTCTTC. Amino acid sequence: CASSFAAGGNNEQFF.

The chain carries TRBV5-4 and TRBJ2-3, with 8 bases that match TRBD2. Germline CDR1 and CDR2: SGHNT and YYREEE (reference sequence). The trim removed 4 bases at V and 6 bases at J, leaving 13 bases unmatched. This CDR3 has 16 residues. CDR3 sequence: CASSLGGAGASDTQYF. Written as DNA, the CDR3 is TGTGCCAGCAGCCTCGGGGGAGCGGGAGCCTCGGATACGCAGTATTTT.

This clonotype came up a few times. This chain connects TRBV27 to TRBJ2-1; TRBD2 might be the D (5 bases). CDR3 length: 15 amino acids. Germline V lookup: CDR1 MNHEY, CDR2 SMNVEV (reference sequence). The V end was cut by 5 bases, the J end by 8 bases, with 19 bases between. The CDR3 loop reads CASSPAPGIHDEQFF. In DNA form, the CDR3 reads TGTGCCAGCAGTCCCGCGCCCGGGATCCACGATGAGCAGTTCTTC.

This clonotype occurred a few times. The chain has TRBV12-3 or TRBV12-4 and TRBJ2-2; D remains ambiguous. There are 11 residues in the CDR3. V was pared by 6 bases and J by 9 bases, with 8 bases between. CDR3 residues: CASSRRRELFF. The CDR3 DNA follows: TGTGCCAGCAGCCGCCGCCGGGAGCTGTTTTTT.

This clonotype was counted between two and nine times. The genes are TRBV12-3 or TRBV12-4 and TRBJ2-2; D gene unclear. The CDR3 spans 11 residues. Trimming took 9 bases from V and 4 from J, leaving 6 bases between them. The CDR3 sequence: CASGRTGELFF. CDR3 bases: TGTGCCAGTGGACGCACCGGGGAGCTGTTTTTT.

This clonotype was seen repeatedly, ten times or more. The CDR3 DNA reads as TGTGCCACCAGTGACTCCGGGAGGGAGCTGTTTTTT. Its protein is CATSDSGRELFF. V and J are TRBV24-1 and TRBJ2-2, with TRBD2 as a possible D gene (5 bases). Between the trimmed V and J ends, which lost 4 bases and 9 bases, there was a span of 8 bases. The CDR3 is 12 residues long. Per germline, CDR1 KGHDR and CDR2 SFDVKD.

This clonotype was counted a few times. The chain uses TRBV27 and TRBJ2-5; D is perhaps TRBD2 (5 bases). Per the germline V gene, CDR1 is MNHEY and CDR2 is SMNVEV (reference sequence). Between the trimmed V and J ends, which lost 0 bases and 1 base, there was a span of 9 bases. The length of the CDR3 is 15 residues. The CDR3 coding sequence is TGTGCCAGCAGTTTATCGACCAGCGGCCAAGAGACCCAGTACTTC. This sequence encodes CASSLSTSGQETQYF.

This clonotype was seen at least ten times. The chain is built from TRBV12-3 or TRBV12-4 and TRBJ2-2, with a possible D match to TRBD2 (6 bases). The CDR3 has 15 residues. V lost 7 bases and J lost 7, with 19 bases in between. CDR3 DNA sequence: TGTGCCAGCATGCAGGCGTCCGGGAGTTACGGGGAGCTGTTTTTT. Translating it yields CASMQASGSYGELFF.